This entry concerns a single TCR beta chain. Its specificity is unknown. The CDR3 goes on 3 residues after the read ends, and that part is filled in from the germline J gene. This CDR3 has 15 amino acids. Germline values: CDR1 SNHLY, CDR2 FYNNEI. Trimming removed 4 bases from V and 1 base from J; junction bases left unmatched: 3. All participants had a single incident cervical HPV16 infection, and prevalent HPV16 infections were excluded. The data derive from a study of T cells in women clearing cervical HPV infection. General observations from the study: A classifier using richness and V gene abundances reached an AUC of more than 0.75. TRBV6-7 relative abundance averaged roughly 0.099% in cases and less than 0.2% in controls. CIN3+ cases had significantly higher TCR repertoire richness than controls, but evenness did not differ.

Sequenced by immunoSEQ multiplex PCR; TCRdb stores in-frame clones only, minus some. The repertoire table contains more than 20,000 clones. The chain uses TRBV2 and TRBJ2-5; TRBD1 matches at 10 bases. The sample comprised blood buffy coat. The clonotype comes from a woman between 18 and 69 years old with a cervical HPV16 infection that either progressed to CIN3+ or cleared (not recorded which). CDR3 region: CASSGDRGSQETQYF. The CDR3 bases that were read are TGTGCCAGCAGTGGGGACAGGGGCAGCCAAGAGACC.